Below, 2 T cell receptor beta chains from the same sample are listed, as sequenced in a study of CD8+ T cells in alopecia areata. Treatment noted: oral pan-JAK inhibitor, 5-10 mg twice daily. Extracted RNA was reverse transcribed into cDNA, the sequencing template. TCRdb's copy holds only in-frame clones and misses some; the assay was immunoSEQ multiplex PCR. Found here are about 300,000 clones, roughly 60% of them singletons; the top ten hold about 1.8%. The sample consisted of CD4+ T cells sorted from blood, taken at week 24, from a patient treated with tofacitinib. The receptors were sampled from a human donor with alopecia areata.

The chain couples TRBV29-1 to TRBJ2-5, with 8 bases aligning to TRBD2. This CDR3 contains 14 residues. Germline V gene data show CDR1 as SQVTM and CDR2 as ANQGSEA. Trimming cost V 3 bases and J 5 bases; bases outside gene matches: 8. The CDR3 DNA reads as TGCAGCGTTGAGTCTCGGGGGGGCCGGGAGACCCAGTACTTC. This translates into CSVESRGGRETQYF.

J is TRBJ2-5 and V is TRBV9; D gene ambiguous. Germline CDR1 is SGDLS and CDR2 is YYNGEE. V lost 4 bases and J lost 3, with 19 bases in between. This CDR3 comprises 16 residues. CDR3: CASSPFGTAPEETQYF. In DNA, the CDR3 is TGTGCCAGCAGCCCATTCGGTACCGCGCCTGAAGAGACCCAGTACTTC.